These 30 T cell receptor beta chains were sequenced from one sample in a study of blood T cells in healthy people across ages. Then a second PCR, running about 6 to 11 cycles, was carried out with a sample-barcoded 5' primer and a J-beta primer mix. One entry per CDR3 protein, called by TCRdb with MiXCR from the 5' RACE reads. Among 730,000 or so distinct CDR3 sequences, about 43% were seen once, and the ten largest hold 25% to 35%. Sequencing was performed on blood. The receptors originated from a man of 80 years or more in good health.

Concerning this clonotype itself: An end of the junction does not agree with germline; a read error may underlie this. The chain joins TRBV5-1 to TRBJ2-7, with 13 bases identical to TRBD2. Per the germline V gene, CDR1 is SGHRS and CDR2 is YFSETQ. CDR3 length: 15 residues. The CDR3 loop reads CASSQTSGGTYERYF. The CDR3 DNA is TGCGCCAGCAGCCAGACTAGCGGGGGGACCTACGAGCGGTACTTC.

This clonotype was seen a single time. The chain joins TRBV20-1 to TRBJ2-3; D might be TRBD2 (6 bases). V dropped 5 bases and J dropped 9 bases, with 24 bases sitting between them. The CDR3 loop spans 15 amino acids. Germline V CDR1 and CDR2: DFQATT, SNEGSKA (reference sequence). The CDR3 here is CSAHPSDRPIGTQYF. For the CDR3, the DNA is TGCAGTGCTCACCCTAGCGACAGACCCATTGGGACGCAGTATTTT.

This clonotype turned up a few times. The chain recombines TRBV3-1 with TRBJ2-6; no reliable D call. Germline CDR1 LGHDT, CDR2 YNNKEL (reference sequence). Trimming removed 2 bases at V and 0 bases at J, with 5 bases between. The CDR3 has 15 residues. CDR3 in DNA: TGTGCCAGCAGCCAACTCAACTCTGGGGCCAACGTCCTGACTTTC. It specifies CASSQLNSGANVLTF.

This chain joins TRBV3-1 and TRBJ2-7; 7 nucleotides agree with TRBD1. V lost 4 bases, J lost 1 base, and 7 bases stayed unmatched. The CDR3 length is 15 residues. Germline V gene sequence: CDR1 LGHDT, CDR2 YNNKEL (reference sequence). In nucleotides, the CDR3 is TGTGCCAGCAGCCCCAGGGGGACGATTTCCTACGAGCAGTACTTC. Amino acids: CASSPRGTISYEQYF.

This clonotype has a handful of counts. CDR3 bases: TGTGCCAGCAGTTACGTCAGTGGGACTACACAAGAGACCCAGTACTTC. It specifies CASSYVSGTTQETQYF. The V call is TRBV6-2 or TRBV6-3, the J call TRBJ2-5; TRBD2 matches at 7 bases. Germline lookup yields CDR1 MNHEY and CDR2 SVGEGT. The CDR3 runs 16 residues. The V segment lost 2 bases and the J segment 2 bases; nucleotides outside the gene matches: 8.

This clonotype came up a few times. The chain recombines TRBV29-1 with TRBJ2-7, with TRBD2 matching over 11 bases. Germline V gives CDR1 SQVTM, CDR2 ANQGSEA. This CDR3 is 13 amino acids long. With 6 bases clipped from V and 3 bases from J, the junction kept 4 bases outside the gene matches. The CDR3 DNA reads TGCAGCGTCATAGCGGGAGGGAACTACGAGCAGTACTTC. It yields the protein CSVIAGGNYEQYF.

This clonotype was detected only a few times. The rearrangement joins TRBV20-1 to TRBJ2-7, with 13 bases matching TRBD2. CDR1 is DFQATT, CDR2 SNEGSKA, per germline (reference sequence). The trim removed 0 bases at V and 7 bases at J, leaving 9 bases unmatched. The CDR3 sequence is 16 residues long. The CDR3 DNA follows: TGCAGTGCTAGAGACAGGACTAGCGGGAGAACAGAAGAGCAGTACTTC. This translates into CSARDRTSGRTEEQYF.

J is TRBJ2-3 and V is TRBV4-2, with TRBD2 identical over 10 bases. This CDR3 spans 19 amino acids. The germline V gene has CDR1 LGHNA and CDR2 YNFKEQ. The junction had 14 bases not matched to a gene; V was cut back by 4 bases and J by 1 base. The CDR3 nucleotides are TGTGCCAGCAGCCCCCTTTCTAGCGGGGGCGACTTAGGCACAGATACGCAGTATTTT. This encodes CASSPLSSGGDLGTDTQYF.

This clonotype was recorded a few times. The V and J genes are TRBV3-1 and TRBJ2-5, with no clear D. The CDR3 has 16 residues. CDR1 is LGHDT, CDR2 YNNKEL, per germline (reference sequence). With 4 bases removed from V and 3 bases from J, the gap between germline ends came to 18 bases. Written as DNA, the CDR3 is TGTGCCAGCAGCCTAAAGCGCGGCAGGTTGGAAGAGACCCAGTACTTC. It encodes CASSLKRGRLEETQYF.

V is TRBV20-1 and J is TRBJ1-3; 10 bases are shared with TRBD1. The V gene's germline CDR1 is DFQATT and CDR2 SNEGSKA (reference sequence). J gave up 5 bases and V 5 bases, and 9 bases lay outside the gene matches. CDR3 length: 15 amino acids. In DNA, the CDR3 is TGCAGTGCTCAAAGCGGACAGGGGGATAGAAACACCATATATTTT. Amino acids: CSAQSGQGDRNTIYF.

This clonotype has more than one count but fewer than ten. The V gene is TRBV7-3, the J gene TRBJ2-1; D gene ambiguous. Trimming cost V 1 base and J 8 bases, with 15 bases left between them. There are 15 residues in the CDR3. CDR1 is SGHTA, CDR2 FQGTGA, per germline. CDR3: CASSLNAVLGYEQFF. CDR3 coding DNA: TGTGCCAGCAGCTTAAATGCGGTCTTAGGCTATGAGCAGTTCTTC.

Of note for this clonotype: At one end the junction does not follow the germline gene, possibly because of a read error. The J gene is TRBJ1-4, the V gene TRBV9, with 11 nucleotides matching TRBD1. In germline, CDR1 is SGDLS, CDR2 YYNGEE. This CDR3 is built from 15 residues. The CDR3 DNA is TGTGCCAGTAGCGACCGGACAGGGGGCGGTGAAAAACTGTTTTTT. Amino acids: CASSDRTGGGEKLFF. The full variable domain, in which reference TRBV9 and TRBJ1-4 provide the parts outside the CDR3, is DSGVTQTPKHLITATGQRVTLRCSPRSGDLSVYWYQQSLDQGLQFLIQYYNGEERAKGNILERFSAQQFPDLHSELNLSSLELGDSALYFCASSDRTGGGEKLFFGSGTQLSVL.

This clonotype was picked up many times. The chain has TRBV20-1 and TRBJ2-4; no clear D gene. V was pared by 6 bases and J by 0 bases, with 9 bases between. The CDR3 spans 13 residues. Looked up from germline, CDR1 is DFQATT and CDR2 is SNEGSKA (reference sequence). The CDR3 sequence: CSAPNLAKNIQYF. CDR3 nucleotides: TGCAGTGCCCCTAATCTAGCCAAAAACATTCAGTACTTC.

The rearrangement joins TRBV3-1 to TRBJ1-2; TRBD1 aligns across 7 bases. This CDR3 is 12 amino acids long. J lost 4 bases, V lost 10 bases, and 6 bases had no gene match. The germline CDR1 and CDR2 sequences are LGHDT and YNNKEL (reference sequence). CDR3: CATQTGSYGYTF. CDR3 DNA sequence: TGTGCCACCCAGACAGGGAGCTATGGCTACACCTTC.

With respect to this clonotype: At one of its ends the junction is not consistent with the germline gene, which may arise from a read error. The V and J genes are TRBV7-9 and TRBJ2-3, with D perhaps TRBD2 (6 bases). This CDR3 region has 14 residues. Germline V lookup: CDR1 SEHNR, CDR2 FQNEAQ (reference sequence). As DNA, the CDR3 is TGTGCCAGCAGCTTGAGGACTAACACAGATACGCGGTATTTT. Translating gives CASSLRTNTDTRYF.

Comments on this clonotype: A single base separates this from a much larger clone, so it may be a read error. CDR3 DNA: TGTGCCAGCTCACAAACGAGCGGGAGTCGTTACGGGCAGTACTTC. Amino acid sequence: CASSQTSGSRYGQYF. The J gene is TRBJ2-7, the V gene TRBV18; 8 nucleotides agree with TRBD2. CDR1 KGHSH and CDR2 LQKENI come from the germline V gene. This CDR3 comprises 15 residues.

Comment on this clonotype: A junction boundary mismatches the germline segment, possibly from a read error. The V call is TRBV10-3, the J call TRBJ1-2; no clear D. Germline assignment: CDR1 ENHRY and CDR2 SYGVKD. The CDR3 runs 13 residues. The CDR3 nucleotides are TGTGCCATCAGTGAGATTTTTAATGGTGGCTGCACCTTC. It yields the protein CAISEIFNGGCTF.

CDR3: CASSPRTSGMAGELFF. CDR3 in DNA: TGTGCCAGCAGCCCAAGGACTAGCGGGATGGCCGGGGAGCTGTTTTTT. The V and J genes are TRBV5-6 and TRBJ2-2, with TRBD2 matching 12 bases. The germline gives CDR1 SGHDT, CDR2 YYEEEE. The V and J ends lost 4 bases and 6 bases, in that order; junction bases with no gene match: 7. This CDR3 has 16 residues. Supplemented by reference TRBV5-6 and TRBJ2-2, the full variable domain reads DAGVTQSPTHLIKTRGQQVTLRCSPKSGHDTVSWYQQALGQGPQFIFQYYEEEERQRGNFPDRFSGHQFPNYSSELNVNALLLGDSALYLCASSPRTSGMAGELFFGEGSRLTVL.

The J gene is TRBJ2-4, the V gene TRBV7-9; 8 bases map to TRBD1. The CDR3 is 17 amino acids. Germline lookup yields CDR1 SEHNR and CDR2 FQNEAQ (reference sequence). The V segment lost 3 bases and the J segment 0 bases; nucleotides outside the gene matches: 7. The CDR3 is CASSFSGTGLAKNIQYF. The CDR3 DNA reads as TGTGCCAGCAGCTTTTCCGGGACAGGTTTAGCCAAAAACATTCAGTACTTC. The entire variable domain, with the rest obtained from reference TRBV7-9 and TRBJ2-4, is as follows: DTGVSQNPRHKITKRGQNVTFRCDPISEHNRLYWYRQTLGQGPEFLTYFQNEAQLEKSRLLSDRFSAERPKGSFSTLEIQRTEQGDSAMYLCASSFSGTGLAKNIQYFGAGTRLSVL.

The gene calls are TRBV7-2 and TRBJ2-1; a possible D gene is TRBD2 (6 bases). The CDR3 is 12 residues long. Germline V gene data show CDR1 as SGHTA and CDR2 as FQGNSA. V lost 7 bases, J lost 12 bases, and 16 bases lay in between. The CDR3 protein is CASTPQEGLQFF. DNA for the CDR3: TGTGCCAGCACCCCCCAGGAGGGACTGCAGTTCTTC.

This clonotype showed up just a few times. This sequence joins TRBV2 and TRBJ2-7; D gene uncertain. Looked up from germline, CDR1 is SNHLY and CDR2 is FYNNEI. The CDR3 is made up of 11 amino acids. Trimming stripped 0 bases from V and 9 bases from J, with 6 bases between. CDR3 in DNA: TGTGCCAGCAGTGAAGCGCTTGCGCAGTACTTC. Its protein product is CASSEALAQYF.

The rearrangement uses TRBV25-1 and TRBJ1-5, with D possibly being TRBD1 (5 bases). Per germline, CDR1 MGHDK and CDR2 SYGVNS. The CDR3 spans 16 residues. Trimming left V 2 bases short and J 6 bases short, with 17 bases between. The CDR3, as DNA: TGTGCCAGCAGTGAACCCGGGAGGCAGGGTCTTCAGCCCCAGCATTTT. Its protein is CASSEPGRQGLQPQHF.

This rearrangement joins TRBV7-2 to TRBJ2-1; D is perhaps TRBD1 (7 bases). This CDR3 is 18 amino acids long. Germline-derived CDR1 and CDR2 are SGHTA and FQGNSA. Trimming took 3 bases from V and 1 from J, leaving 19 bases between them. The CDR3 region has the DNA TGTGCCAGCAGCTTCCCGGCTGGAGGGGGCAAATCCTACAATGAGCAGTTCTTC. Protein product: CASSFPAGGGKSYNEQFF.

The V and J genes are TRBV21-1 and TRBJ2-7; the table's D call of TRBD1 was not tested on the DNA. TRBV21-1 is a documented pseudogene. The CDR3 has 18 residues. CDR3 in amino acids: CASSKGGTRGRGTYEQYF. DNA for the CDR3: TGTGCCAGCAGCAAAGGTGGAACCCGGGGCAGAGGCACCTACGAGCAGTACTTC.

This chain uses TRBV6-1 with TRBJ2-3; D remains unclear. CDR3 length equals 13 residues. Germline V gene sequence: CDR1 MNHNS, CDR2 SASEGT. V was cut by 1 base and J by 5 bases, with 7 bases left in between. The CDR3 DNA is TGTGCCAGCAGTGAAGTCAGATTAGATACGCAGTATTTT. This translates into CASSEVRLDTQYF.

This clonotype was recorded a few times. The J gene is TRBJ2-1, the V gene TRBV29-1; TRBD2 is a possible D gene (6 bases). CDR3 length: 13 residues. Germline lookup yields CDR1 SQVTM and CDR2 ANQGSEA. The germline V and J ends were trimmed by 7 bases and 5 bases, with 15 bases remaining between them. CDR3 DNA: TGCAGCGCCCGAGGACTACGAAACAATGAGCAGTTCTTC. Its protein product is CSARGLRNNEQFF.

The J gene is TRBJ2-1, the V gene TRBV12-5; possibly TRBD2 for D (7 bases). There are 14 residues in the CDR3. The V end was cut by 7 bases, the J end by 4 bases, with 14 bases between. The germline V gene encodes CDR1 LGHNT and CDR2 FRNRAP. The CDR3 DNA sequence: TGTGCTAGTGTCGCGGGGGCCGTTTACAATGAGCAGTTCTTC. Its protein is CASVAGAVYNEQFF.

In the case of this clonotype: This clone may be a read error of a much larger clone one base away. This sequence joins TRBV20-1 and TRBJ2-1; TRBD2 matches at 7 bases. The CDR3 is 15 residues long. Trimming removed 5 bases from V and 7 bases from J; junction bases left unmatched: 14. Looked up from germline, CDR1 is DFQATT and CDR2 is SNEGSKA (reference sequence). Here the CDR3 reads CSAGAAGLSTNEQFF. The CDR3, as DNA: TGCAGTGCTGGGGCGGCGGGACTATCTACGAATGAGCAGTTCTTC.

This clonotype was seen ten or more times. The CDR3 nucleotides are TGCAGTGCTAGAGATCAGAGGGGCCGAAACACTGAAGCTTTCTTT. Its protein is CSARDQRGRNTEAFF. This chain uses TRBV20-1 with TRBJ1-1; perhaps TRBD1 as D (5 bases). Between the trimmed V and J ends, which lost 0 bases and 2 bases, there was a span of 13 bases. The length of the CDR3 is 15 residues. Germline V lookup: CDR1 DFQATT, CDR2 SNEGSKA (reference sequence).

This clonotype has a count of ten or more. Here the CDR3 DNA reads TGTGCCAGCAGCTTAGCCAGGGGGAGAAATGAAAAACTGTTTTTT. As protein: CASSLARGRNEKLFF. V and J are TRBV7-2 and TRBJ1-4; the match to TRBD1 covers 7 bases. The CDR3 totals 15 residues. The V gene's germline CDR1 is SGHTA and CDR2 FQGNSA. The ends lost 0 bases at V and 5 bases at J; junction bases unmatched: 3.